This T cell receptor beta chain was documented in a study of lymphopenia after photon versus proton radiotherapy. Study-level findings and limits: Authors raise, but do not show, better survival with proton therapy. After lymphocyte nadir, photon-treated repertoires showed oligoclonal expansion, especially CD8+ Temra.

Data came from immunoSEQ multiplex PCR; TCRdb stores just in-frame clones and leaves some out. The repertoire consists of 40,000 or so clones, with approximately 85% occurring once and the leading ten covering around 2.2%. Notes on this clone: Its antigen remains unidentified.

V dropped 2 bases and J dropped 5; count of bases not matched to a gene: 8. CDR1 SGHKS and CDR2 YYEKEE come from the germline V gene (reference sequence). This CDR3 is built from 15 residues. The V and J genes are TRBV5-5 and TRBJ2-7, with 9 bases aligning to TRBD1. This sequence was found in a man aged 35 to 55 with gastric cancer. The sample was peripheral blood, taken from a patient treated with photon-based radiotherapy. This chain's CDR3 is CASSFRTGVHDEQYF. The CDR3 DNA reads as TGTGCCAGCAGCTTTAGGACAGGGGTACACGACGAGCAGTACTTC.